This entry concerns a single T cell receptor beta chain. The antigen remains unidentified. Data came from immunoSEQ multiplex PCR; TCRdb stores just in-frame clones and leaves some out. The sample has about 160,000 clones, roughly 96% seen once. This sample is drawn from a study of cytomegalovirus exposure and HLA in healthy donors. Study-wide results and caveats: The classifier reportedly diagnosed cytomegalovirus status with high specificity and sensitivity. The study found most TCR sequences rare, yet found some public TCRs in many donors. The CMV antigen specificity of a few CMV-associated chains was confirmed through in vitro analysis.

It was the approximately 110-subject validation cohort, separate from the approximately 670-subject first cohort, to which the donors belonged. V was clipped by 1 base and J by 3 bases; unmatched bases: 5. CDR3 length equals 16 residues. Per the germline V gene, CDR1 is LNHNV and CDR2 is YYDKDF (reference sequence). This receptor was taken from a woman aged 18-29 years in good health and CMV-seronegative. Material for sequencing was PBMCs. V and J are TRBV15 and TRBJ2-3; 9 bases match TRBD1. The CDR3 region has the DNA TGTGCCACCAGCAGAGGGGAGGGACAGGGTACAGATACGCAGTATTTT. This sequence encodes CATSRGEGQGTDTQYF.